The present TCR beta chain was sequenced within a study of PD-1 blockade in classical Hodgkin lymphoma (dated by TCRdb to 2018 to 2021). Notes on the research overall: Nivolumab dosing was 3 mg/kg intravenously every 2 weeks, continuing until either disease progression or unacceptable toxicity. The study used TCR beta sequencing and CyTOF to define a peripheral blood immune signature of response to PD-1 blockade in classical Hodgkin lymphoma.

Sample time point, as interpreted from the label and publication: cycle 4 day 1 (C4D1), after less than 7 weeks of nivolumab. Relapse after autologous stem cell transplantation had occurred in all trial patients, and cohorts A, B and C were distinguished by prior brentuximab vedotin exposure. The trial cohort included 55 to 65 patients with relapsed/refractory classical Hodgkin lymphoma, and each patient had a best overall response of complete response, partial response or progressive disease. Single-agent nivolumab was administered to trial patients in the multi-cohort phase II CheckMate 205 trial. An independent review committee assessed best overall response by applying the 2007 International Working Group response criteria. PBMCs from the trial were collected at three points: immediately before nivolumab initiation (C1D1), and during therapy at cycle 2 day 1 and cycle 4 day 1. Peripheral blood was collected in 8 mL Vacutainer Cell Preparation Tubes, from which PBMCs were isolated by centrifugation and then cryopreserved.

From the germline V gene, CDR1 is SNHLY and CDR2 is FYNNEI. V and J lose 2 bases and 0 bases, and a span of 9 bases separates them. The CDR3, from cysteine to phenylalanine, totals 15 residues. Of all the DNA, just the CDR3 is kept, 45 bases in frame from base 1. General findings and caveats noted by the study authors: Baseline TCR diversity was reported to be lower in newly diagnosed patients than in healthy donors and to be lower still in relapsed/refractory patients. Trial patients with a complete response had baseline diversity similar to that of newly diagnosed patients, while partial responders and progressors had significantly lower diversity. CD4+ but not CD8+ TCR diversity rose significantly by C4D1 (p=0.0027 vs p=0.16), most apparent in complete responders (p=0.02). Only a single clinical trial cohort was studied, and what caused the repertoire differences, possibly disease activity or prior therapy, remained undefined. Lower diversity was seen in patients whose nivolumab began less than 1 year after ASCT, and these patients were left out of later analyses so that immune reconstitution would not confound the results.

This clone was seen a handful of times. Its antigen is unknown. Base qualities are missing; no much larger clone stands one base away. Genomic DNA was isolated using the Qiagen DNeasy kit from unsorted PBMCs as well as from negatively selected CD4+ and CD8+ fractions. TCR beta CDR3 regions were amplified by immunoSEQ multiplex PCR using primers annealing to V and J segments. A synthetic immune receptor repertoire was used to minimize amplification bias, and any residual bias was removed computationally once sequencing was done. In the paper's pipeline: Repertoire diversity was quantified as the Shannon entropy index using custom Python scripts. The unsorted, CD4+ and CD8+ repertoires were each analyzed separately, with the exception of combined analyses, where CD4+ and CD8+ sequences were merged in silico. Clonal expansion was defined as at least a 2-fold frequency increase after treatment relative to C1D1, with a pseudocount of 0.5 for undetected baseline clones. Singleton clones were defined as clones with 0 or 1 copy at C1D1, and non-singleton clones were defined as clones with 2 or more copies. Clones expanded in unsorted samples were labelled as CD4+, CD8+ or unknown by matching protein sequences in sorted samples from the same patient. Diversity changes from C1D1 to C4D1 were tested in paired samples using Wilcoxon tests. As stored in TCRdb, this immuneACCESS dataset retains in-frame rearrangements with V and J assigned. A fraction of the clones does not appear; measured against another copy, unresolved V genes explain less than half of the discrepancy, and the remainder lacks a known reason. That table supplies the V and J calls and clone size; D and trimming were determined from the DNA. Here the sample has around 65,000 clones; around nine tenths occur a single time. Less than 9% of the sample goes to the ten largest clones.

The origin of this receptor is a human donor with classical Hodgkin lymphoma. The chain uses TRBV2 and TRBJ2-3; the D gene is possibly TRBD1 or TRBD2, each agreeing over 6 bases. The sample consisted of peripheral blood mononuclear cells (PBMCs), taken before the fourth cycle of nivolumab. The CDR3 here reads CASSEWGASTDTQYF. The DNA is TGTGCCAGCAGTGAATGGGGGGCCAGCACAGATACGCAGTATTTT.